This T cell receptor beta chain was found in a study of ipilimumab plus nivolumab after autologous stem cell transplantation. Across the whole study: Typical patient got roughly 5 ipilimumab doses and about eight nivolumab doses (median). The DLBCL group included primary refractory and relapsed cases. Study-wide results and limits: Per the authors, repertoire, Treg and microbiota data justify further study.

The germline V gene has CDR1 SGHVS and CDR2 FQNEAQ. Trimming shortened V by 4 bases and J by 10 bases, and 9 bases separated the two germline ends. This CDR3 contains 11 residues. Assay used: immunoSEQ multiplex PCR; TCRdb lists only in-frame clones, some missing. This table has 15,000 to 20,000 clones, about 81% appearing once. As to this clone: Its antigen is not known.

Starting 14 to 28 days after autologous transplant, ipilimumab 1 mg/kg was given. The gene calls are TRBV7-8 and TRBJ2-3; TRBD2 is a possible D gene (6 bases). Material: PBMCs, obtained in a trial of ipilimumab plus nivolumab as post-transplant consolidation. The receptor was derived from a male donor with diffuse large B-cell lymphoma. The DNA for the CDR3 is TGTGCCAGCAGCTCGGAGCGGGCGCAGTATTTT. Translation gives CASSSERAQYF.